The next 21 T cell receptor beta chains were all read from a single sample in a study of OX40 agonist ivuxolimab in advanced cancers. Sequencing used immunoSEQ multiplex PCR; TCRdb keeps in-frame clones, though not all of them. Of almost 80,000 clones detected, 80% to 90% appear once; the ten largest clones hold around 25%. This specimen was CD4+ or CD8+ T cells sorted from blood, taken in a trial of the OX40 agonist ivuxolimab. The receptors stem from an adult with an advanced solid tumor such as melanoma, head and neck, liver or kidney cancer.

This chain links TRBV15 with TRBJ1-1; D possibly corresponds to TRBD1 (5 bases). Trimming removed 8 bases at V and 1 base at J, with 11 bases between. The germline V gene has CDR1 LNHNV and CDR2 YYDKDF (reference sequence). The CDR3 contains 13 residues. The CDR3 sequence: CATGDDWNTEAFF. In nucleotides, the CDR3 is TGTGCCACCGGGGACGATTGGAACACTGAAGCTTTCTTT.

The gene calls are TRBV7-2 and TRBJ2-3; 7 bases agree with TRBD2. V trimming: 3 bases; J trimming: 0 bases; junction bases outside the gene matches: 9. There are 17 residues in the CDR3. CDR1 SGHTA and CDR2 FQGNSA come from the germline V gene. CDR3 in amino acids: CASSLFRSSGSTDTQYF. CDR3 in DNA: TGTGCCAGCAGCTTGTTTCGGTCTAGCGGTAGCACAGATACGCAGTATTTT.

As DNA, the CDR3 is TGTGCCTGGGCGCTAGCGAGAAGCACAGATACGCAGTATTTT. Residues: CAWALARSTDTQYF. The chain uses TRBV30 and TRBJ2-3, with D perhaps matching TRBD2 (6 bases). The germline gives CDR1 GTSNPN, CDR2 SVGIG (reference sequence). V gave up 5 bases and J gave up 0 bases, with 12 bases separating them. The CDR3 contains 14 residues. Using reference TRBV30 and TRBJ2-3 for the parts outside the CDR3, the full variable domain is SQTIHQWPATLVQPVGSPLSLECTVEGTSNPNLYWYRQAAGRGLQLLFYSVGIGQISSEVPQNLSASRPQDRQFILSSKKLLLSDSGFYLCAWALARSTDTQYFGPGTRLTVL.

The rearrangement links TRBV5-1 to TRBJ1-5; D is possibly TRBD1 (5 bases). The CDR3 loop spans 14 amino acids. The V gene lost 2 bases and the J gene lost 5 bases, with 11 bases spanning the gap. Per the germline V gene, CDR1 is SGHRS and CDR2 is YFSETQ. The CDR3 DNA follows: TGCGCCAGCAGCTTTGAGGGGCAGGATCAGCCCCAGCATTTT. The encoded protein is CASSFEGQDQPQHF.

The chain joins TRBV28 to TRBJ1-2; D might be TRBD1 (5 bases). The germline CDR1 and CDR2 sequences are MDHEN and SYDVKM. V dropped 3 bases and J dropped 2 bases, with 10 bases sitting between them. The CDR3 loop spans 14 amino acids. CDR3 coding DNA: TGTGCCAGCAGTTTTTCGTGGGGGAACTATGGCTACACCTTC. It is translated as CASSFSWGNYGYTF.

A few counts support this clone. V is TRBV13 and J is TRBJ1-2; D remains ambiguous. The germline V gene encodes CDR1 PRHDT and CDR2 FYEKMQ (reference sequence). V lost 5 bases to trimming and J lost 7 bases, with 11 bases between them. The CDR3 is 12 amino acids. In DNA form, the CDR3 reads TGTGCCAGCAGCATACAACAGAGTGGCTACACCTTC. This gives the protein CASSIQQSGYTF. The full variable domain, completed using reference TRBV13 and TRBJ1-2, is AAGVIQSPRHLIKEKRETATLKCYPIPRHDTVYWYQQGPGQDPQFLISFYEKMQSDKGSIPDRFSAQQFSDYHSELNMSSLELGDSALYFCASSIQQSGYTFGSGTRLTVV.

This chain connects TRBV10-3 to TRBJ2-3; D remains unclear. V was trimmed by 8 bases and J by 6 bases, leaving 9 bases between them. Germline-derived CDR1 and CDR2 are ENHRY and SYGVKD. The CDR3 is made up of 11 amino acids. CDR3 loop: CAIGLKDTQYF. DNA of the CDR3: TGTGCCATCGGGCTTAAGGATACGCAGTATTTT.

This clone appeared a single time. The rearrangement uses TRBV30 and TRBJ2-2; 10 bases align to TRBD1. The CDR3 totals 15 residues. The V gene's germline CDR1 is GTSNPN and CDR2 SVGIG (reference sequence). Trimming removed 8 bases from V and 0 bases from J; junction bases left unmatched: 6. CDR3 nucleotide sequence: TGTGCCGGAAAGACAGGGGGCGCGAACACCGGGGAGCTGTTTTTT. This translates into CAGKTGGANTGELFF.

This clone was found once. This chain connects TRBV4-1 to TRBJ1-6; D not resolved. The length of the CDR3 is 14 residues. The germline V and J ends were trimmed by 1 base and 7 bases, with 8 bases remaining between them. Germline lookup yields CDR1 MGHRA and CDR2 YSYEKL. Written as DNA, the CDR3 is TGCGCCAGCAGCCAAGTACAGACGAATTCACCCCTCCACTTT. It specifies CASSQVQTNSPLHF.

The chain combines TRBV19 with TRBJ1-5; D is possibly TRBD1 (5 bases). The CDR3 runs to 14 residues. With 9 bases removed from V and 6 bases from J, the gap between germline ends came to 18 bases. CDR1 is LNHDA, CDR2 SQIVND, per germline (reference sequence). This chain's CDR3 is CASWVQGPGQPQHF. The CDR3 nucleotides are TGTGCCAGCTGGGTGCAGGGTCCGGGTCAGCCCCAGCATTTT.

J is TRBJ2-1 and V is TRBV29-1, with 8 bases aligning to TRBD1. The CDR3 length is 14 residues. J lost 3 bases, V lost 5 bases, and 6 bases had no gene match. Germline CDR1 and CDR2: SQVTM and ANQGSEA. CDR3 amino acids: CSVQGQAYYNEQFF. CDR3 bases: TGCAGCGTTCAGGGACAGGCTTACTACAATGAGCAGTTCTTC.

This clone was seen only once. The J gene is TRBJ2-2, the V gene TRBV4-2; D not resolved. Germline loops: CDR1 LGHNA, CDR2 YNFKEQ. The CDR3 has 15 residues. V lost 5 bases and J 0 bases, leaving 10 bases between the germline ends. CDR3 in amino acids: CASSGAFANTGELFF. CDR3 sequence (DNA): TGTGCCAGCAGCGGAGCATTCGCGAACACCGGGGAGCTGTTTTTT.

In this sample, this clone turned up once. V usage is TRBV7-2 and J usage is TRBJ2-3, with D possibly TRBD2 on 6 matching bases. Deletions cut 2 bases from V and 5 bases from J, with 17 bases between. The germline V gene encodes CDR1 SGHTA and CDR2 FQGNSA. The CDR3 totals 16 residues. CDR3 bases: TGTGCCAGCAGCTTACAGTACAGGCTGGGAGGAGATACGCAGTATTTT. This codes for CASSLQYRLGGDTQYF.

This clone occurred a few times. V gene TRBV5-1 combines with J gene TRBJ1-1, with 9 bases that match TRBD1. Trimming took 4 bases from V and 7 from J; bases not matched to a gene: 8. CDR3 length: 14 residues. CDR1 SGHRS and CDR2 YFSETQ come from the germline V gene. Written as DNA, the CDR3 is TGCGCCAGCAGCGATACAGGGGGCGCGGGTGAAGCTTTCTTT. This translates into CASSDTGGAGEAFF.

V usage is TRBV11-2 and J usage is TRBJ2-7, with D unresolved. Between the trimmed V and J ends, which lost 5 bases and 0 bases, there was a span of 11 bases. Per germline, CDR1 SGHAT and CDR2 FQNNGV. The CDR3 loop spans 14 amino acids. The CDR3 bases are TGTGCCAGCAGCCAAGGGCAGAACTCCTACGAGCAGTACTTC. Translated: CASSQGQNSYEQYF.

The rearrangement joins TRBV5-8 to TRBJ2-3, with TRBD2 matching 13 bases. The germline CDR1 and CDR2 sequences are SGHTS and YDEGEE. V lost 7 bases and J lost 4; bases outside the gene matches: 6. The CDR3 length is 15 residues. The CDR3 loop is CASARTSGSSDTQYF. In DNA form, the CDR3 reads TGTGCCAGCGCTCGGACTAGCGGGAGTTCAGATACGCAGTATTTT.

This chain links TRBV7-9 with TRBJ1-3; 8 bases line up with TRBD1. The CDR3 extends over 14 amino acids. V trimming: 3 bases; J trimming: 2 bases; junction bases outside the gene matches: 0. CDR1 is SEHNR and CDR2 is FQNEAQ in the germline V gene (reference sequence). In DNA, the CDR3 is TGTGCCAGCAGCTTGGACAGGGCTGGAAACACCATATATTTT. Amino acids: CASSLDRAGNTIYF.

The chain links TRBV6-1 to TRBJ2-1; TRBD1 aligns across 7 bases. Germline CDR1 is MNHNS and CDR2 is SASEGT. This CDR3 region has 14 residues. V gave up 4 bases and J gave up 3 bases; unmatched junction bases: 3. The CDR3 is CASSVQGIYNEQFF. The CDR3, as DNA: TGTGCCAGCAGTGTACAGGGGATCTACAATGAGCAGTTCTTC.

This sequence joins TRBV2 and TRBJ2-7; either TRBD1 or TRBD2 may supply D (5 bases each). This CDR3 has 14 amino acids. Trimming took off 6 bases at V and 4 bases at J, with 16 bases between the two ends. The V gene's germline CDR1 is SNHLY and CDR2 FYNNEI. Written as DNA, the CDR3 is TGTGCCAGCAGCGGGACGGGTGTTCGATACGAGCAGTACTTC. Residues: CASSGTGVRYEQYF. The complete variable domain, with remaining parts taken from reference TRBV2 and TRBJ2-7, reads EPEVTQTPSHQVTQMGQEVILRCVPISNHLYFYWYRQILGQKVEFLVSFYNNEISEKSEIFDDQFSVERPDGSNFTLKIRSTKLEDSAMYFCASSGTGVRYEQYFGPGTRLTVT.

A single count supports this clone. The J gene is TRBJ1-1, the V gene TRBV16; maybe TRBD1 (5 bases). CDR1 is KGHSY and CDR2 is FQNENV in the germline V gene. This CDR3 contains 14 residues. V lost 4 bases and J lost 2, with 11 bases in between. The CDR3 sequence: CASSPTRVNTEAFF. The CDR3 DNA reads TGTGCCAGCAGCCCAACCAGGGTAAACACTGAAGCTTTCTTT.

The chain joins TRBV7-8 to TRBJ1-5, with D hard to call. V was pared by 1 base and J by 10 bases, with 11 bases between. Germline values: CDR1 SGHVS, CDR2 FQNEAQ. The CDR3 is 13 residues long. The DNA of the CDR3 is TGTGCCAGCAGCTTAGAGTATCGTCACCCCCAGCATTTT. This gives the protein CASSLEYRHPQHF.